This T cell receptor (beta chain) was found in a study of blood T cell repertoires in COVID-19. Study context: Donors in the United States, Italy and Spain gave samples during acute or convalescent COVID-19.

Participants were aged about 18 to 90 years, lived in 20 to 25 US areas, and enrolled virtually. Donors were grouped by their self-reported clinical history. Under the authors' procedure: Amplification from reference gene primers served as the basis for estimated nucleated cell counts. Profiled with immunoSEQ multiplex PCR; TCRdb holds only in-frame clones, not every one. D and trimming come from the DNA, and the V and J calls and clone size come from that table. Among more than 200,000 clones listed, around 80% were seen once. The V gene lost 0 bases and the J gene lost 4 bases, with 7 bases spanning the gap. From germline, CDR1 is MNHEY and CDR2 SMNVEV (reference sequence). The CDR3 length is 14 residues.

This clonotype was sampled from a man aged 30 to 39 with acute COVID-19. The V and J genes are TRBV27 and TRBJ1-5; tentative D call: TRBD1 (6 bases). Sequenced material: PBMCs or T cells enriched from blood (not recorded which). The CDR3 nucleotides read TGTGCCAGCAGTTTATCCACAGGGAATCAGCCCCAGCATTTT. It is translated as CASSLSTGNQPQHF.